This TCR beta chain is drawn from a study of cytomegalovirus exposure and HLA in healthy donors. Study at large: A data release that came early held about 89 million unique TCRs from HLA-typed donors. Study-level points and caveats: A list of 150 to 200 TCR beta chains associated with cytomegalovirus was given. The availability of immune exposure information extended only to CMV serostatus.

In the PCR, 60 Vbeta and 13 Jbeta primers were used. In the authors' methods: Approximately 11 million shared chains were among the approximately 82 million unique TCR beta chains that a later analysis counted. The repertoire was sequenced with immunoSEQ multiplex PCR; TCRdb's copy has only in-frame clones and lacks some. V and J calls and clone size are copied from that table; D and trimming were computed from the DNA. Among fewer than 120,000 clones listed, around four fifths were seen once. As regards this clone: Antigen specificity is unknown.

This CDR3 is 14 amino acids long. V was clipped by 3 bases and J by 5 bases, with 13 bases between them. Germline assignment: CDR1 MGHDK and CDR2 SYGVNS. This TCR was sampled from a man aged 30 to 45 in good health and CMV-seropositive. The specimen was PBMCs. J is TRBJ2-5 and V is TRBV25-1; a possible D gene is TRBD2 (5 bases). In DNA, the CDR3 is TGTGCCAGCAGTGAGCGGGCCTGGTCGGAGACCCAGTACTTC. Translation: CASSERAWSETQYF.